The 10 T cell receptor beta chains listed next were all sequenced from one sample in a study of cytomegalovirus exposure and HLA in healthy donors. A multiplex PCR was run with 60 Vbeta primers and 13 Jbeta primers. Sequencing used immunoSEQ multiplex PCR; TCRdb keeps in-frame clones, though not all of them. The repertoire holds approximately 160,000 clones, with roughly 86% as singletons. Sequencing used PBMCs. The receptors shown here come from a girl aged 10 to 17 in good health and CMV-seropositive.

The gene calls are TRBV6-1 and TRBJ1-5; 7 positions agree with TRBD1. The CDR3 loop spans 15 amino acids. J lost 6 bases, V lost 5 bases, and 10 bases had no gene match. Per the germline V gene, CDR1 is MNHNS and CDR2 is SASEGT. The CDR3 bases are TGTGCCAGCAGTCTAGACAGGGTGAGGATTCAGCCCCAGCATTTT. Protein sequence: CASSLDRVRIQPQHF.

In DNA, the CDR3 is TGTGCCATCAGTGAGTCGGAGGGAAGTGGGGCCAACGTCCTGACTTTC. Encoded protein: CAISESEGSGANVLTF. The chain couples TRBV10-3 to TRBJ2-6; possible D gene TRBD2, 6 bases. The CDR3 has 16 amino acids. The germline V and J ends were trimmed by 0 bases and 3 bases, with 9 bases remaining between them. The germline CDR1 and CDR2 sequences are ENHRY and SYGVKD.

The chain couples TRBV11-3 to TRBJ2-2; 9 nucleotides line up with TRBD1. The CDR3 is made up of 18 amino acids. From germline, CDR1 is SGHNT and CDR2 YENEEA. Trimming at V came to 5 bases and at J to 5 bases, leaving 15 bases not matched to a gene. The CDR3 loop is CASSPLPPTGGRTGELFF. Written as DNA, the CDR3 is TGTGCCAGCAGCCCACTACCCCCGACAGGGGGAAGGACCGGGGAGCTGTTTTTT. Full variable domain (outside the CDR3, taken from reference TRBV11-3 and TRBJ2-2): EAGVVQSPRYKIIEKKQPVAFWCNPISGHNTLYWYLQNLGQGPELLIRYENEEAVDDSQLPKDRFSAERLKGVDSTLKIQPAELGDSAVYLCASSPLPPTGGRTGELFFGEGSRLTVL.

V is TRBV7-2 and J is TRBJ1-4, with 10 bases aligning to TRBD1. V was pared by 5 bases and J by 12 bases, with 12 bases of the junction left unmatched. This CDR3 spans 15 amino acids. The germline V gene has CDR1 SGHTA and CDR2 FQGNSA. The CDR3 nucleotides are TGTGCCAGCAGCCCCGGGACAGGGGTCGTCGAGGAACTGTTTTTT. Translation gives CASSPGTGVVEELFF.

This clone has a handful of counts. The chain couples TRBV11-3 to TRBJ1-2; no clear D gene. The V gene lost 2 bases and the J gene lost 4 bases, with 8 bases spanning the gap. Germline values: CDR1 SGHNT, CDR2 YENEEA. CDR3 length equals 13 residues. The CDR3 DNA reads as TGTGCCAGCAGCTTACTAGACTTCTATGGCTACACCTTC. Translated, it gives CASSLLDFYGYTF. Full variable domain (remainder filled in from reference TRBV11-3 and TRBJ1-2): EAGVVQSPRYKIIEKKQPVAFWCNPISGHNTLYWYLQNLGQGPELLIRYENEEAVDDSQLPKDRFSAERLKGVDSTLKIQPAELGDSAVYLCASSLLDFYGYTFGSGTRLTVV.

The chain employs TRBV28 and TRBJ2-5, with D maybe TRBD2 (7 bases). V lost 3 bases, J lost 1 base, and 12 bases lay in between. Germline V gene data show CDR1 as MDHEN and CDR2 as SYDVKM. The CDR3 is 15 residues long. This CDR3 reads CASSLGGAVQETQYF. CDR3 nucleotide sequence: TGTGCCAGCAGTTTGGGGGGGGCGGTCCAAGAGACCCAGTACTTC. The whole variable domain, remainder taken from reference TRBV28 and TRBJ2-5, is DVKVTQSSRYLVKRTGEKVFLECVQDMDHENMFWYRQDPGLGLRLIYFSYDVKMKEKGDIPEGYSVSREKKERFSLILESASTNQTSMYLCASSLGGAVQETQYFGPGTRLLVL.

The CDR3 nucleotides are TGTGCCAGCAGCTACCAGGGGACAACCCTCGAGCAGTACTTC. Its protein is CASSYQGTTLEQYF. V usage is TRBV11-3 and J usage is TRBJ2-5; a possible D gene is TRBD1 (6 bases). The J call could be wrong; TRBJ2-7 is a better fit for the DNA end. The CDR3 has 14 amino acids. CDR1 is SGHNT, CDR2 YENEEA, per germline.

The V gene is TRBV4-1, the J gene TRBJ2-5, with D tentatively TRBD2 (6 bases). The CDR3 totals 16 residues. Germline CDR1 and CDR2: MGHRA and YSYEKL. Trimming pared 0 bases from V and 2 bases from J, leaving 13 bases between. This CDR3 reads CASSQEGGARQETQYF. The CDR3, as DNA: TGCGCCAGCAGCCAAGAAGGCGGGGCCCGACAAGAGACCCAGTACTTC.

This chain connects TRBV4-1 to TRBJ1-1; TRBD1 matches 7 bases. The CDR3 is made up of 15 amino acids. Unmatched junction bases numbered 4, after V lost 1 base and J lost 2 bases. Germline V lookup: CDR1 MGHRA, CDR2 YSYEKL. CDR3 sequence (DNA): TGCGCCAGCAGCCAAGCGACAGGGTTAAACACTGAAGCTTTCTTT. This gives the protein CASSQATGLNTEAFF.

V gene TRBV4-2 combines with J gene TRBJ1-2; the D gene is possibly TRBD1 (5 bases). The germline V gene has CDR1 LGHNA and CDR2 YNFKEQ. CDR3 length: 12 amino acids. Trimming pared 1 base from V and 6 bases from J, leaving 6 bases between. CDR3: CASSQVRDGYTF. The CDR3 coding sequence is TGTGCCAGCAGCCAAGTCAGGGATGGCTACACCTTC.